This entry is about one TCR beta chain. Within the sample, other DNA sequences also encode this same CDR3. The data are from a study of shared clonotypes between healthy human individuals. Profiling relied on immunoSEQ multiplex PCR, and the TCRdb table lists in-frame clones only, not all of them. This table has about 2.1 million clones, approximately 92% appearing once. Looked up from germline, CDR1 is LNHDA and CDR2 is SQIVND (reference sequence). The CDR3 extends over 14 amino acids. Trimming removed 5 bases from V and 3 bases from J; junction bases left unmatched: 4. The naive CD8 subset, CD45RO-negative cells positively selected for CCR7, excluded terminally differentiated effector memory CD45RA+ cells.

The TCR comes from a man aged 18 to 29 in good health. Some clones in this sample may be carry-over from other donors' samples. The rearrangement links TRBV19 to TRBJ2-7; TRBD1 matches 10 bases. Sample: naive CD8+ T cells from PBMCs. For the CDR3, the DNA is TGTGCCAGTAGTTTTGGGGACAGGGGCTACGAGCAGTACTTC. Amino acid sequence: CASSFGDRGYEQYF.